This record looks at one T cell receptor beta chain sequence and its context. Some clones are missing from TCRdb's copy, which holds only in-frame ones; the method was immunoSEQ multiplex PCR. This table holds 50,000 to 65,000 clones, roughly nine tenths found once. The source of the sample is a study of blood T cell repertoires in COVID-19. The TCR originated in an elderly woman with COVID-19, enrolled during active disease. Sample: peripheral blood.

CDR3 residues: CAWSRDSGSQPQHF. CDR3 DNA sequence: TGTGCCTGGAGTCGGGACAGCGGGAGTCAGCCCCAGCATTTT. This chain links TRBV30 with TRBJ1-5; 7 nucleotides line up with TRBD1. Germline V gene lookup returns CDR1 GTSNPN and CDR2 SVGIG (reference sequence). CDR3 length equals 14 residues. The junction had 7 bases not matched to a gene; V was cut back by 2 bases and J by 6 bases.